These 13 T cell receptor beta chains were sequenced from one sample in a study of T cell changes during pregnancy in multiple sclerosis. TCRdb's copy holds only in-frame clones and misses some; the assay was immunoSEQ multiplex PCR. Seen here are around 49,000 clones, 95% observed once, and the top ten hold around 6.4%. The sequenced sample was CD8+ T cells from peripheral blood mononuclear cells, obtained in the first trimester of pregnancy. These receptors were obtained from a female donor with multiple sclerosis, enrolled in a pregnancy study.

As DNA, the CDR3 is TGTGCCAGCAGCTTTCGACAGGGGGCTACCTACGAGCAGTACTTC. Protein: CASSFRQGATYEQYF. J is TRBJ2-7 and V is TRBV9; 10 bases align to TRBD1. Germline V gives CDR1 SGDLS, CDR2 YYNGEE. This CDR3 is 15 amino acids long. Losses at the gene ends were 4 bases for V and 2 bases for J; bases not matched to a gene: 6.

The V call is TRBV7-8, the J call TRBJ2-1; maybe TRBD2 (5 bases). The CDR3 runs to 15 residues. Germline CDR1 is SGHVS and CDR2 is FQNEAQ. V lost 1 base to trimming and J lost 8 bases, with 15 bases between them. CDR3 bases: TGTGCCAGCAGCTTAGTGGCTAGCATTCCCGATGAGCAGTTCTTC. Its translation is CASSLVASIPDEQFF.

The chain carries TRBV6-6 and TRBJ2-7; the match to TRBD2 covers 11 bases. Unmatched junction bases numbered 13, after V lost 6 bases and J lost 6 bases. The CDR3 is 16 amino acids. The germline CDR1 and CDR2 sequences are MNHNY and SVGAGI (reference sequence). The CDR3: CASSHLLAGAGIEQYF. The CDR3 DNA is TGTGCCAGCAGCCACCTACTAGCGGGAGCAGGTATCGAGCAGTACTTC.

The rearrangement links TRBV7-9 to TRBJ1-2; D may be TRBD1 (6 bases). This CDR3 is 16 amino acids long. The V gene's germline CDR1 is SEHNR and CDR2 FQNEAQ (reference sequence). V lost 6 bases, J lost 6 bases, and 23 bases lay in between. The CDR3 is CASSFTAVRTADGYTF. The CDR3 DNA reads TGTGCCAGCAGTTTTACCGCTGTCCGGACAGCGGATGGCTACACCTTC.

V is TRBV7-9 and J is TRBJ2-2, with a tentative D call TRBD2 (5 bases). CDR1 SEHNR and CDR2 FQNEAQ come from the germline V gene (reference sequence). V lost 5 bases, J lost 6 bases, and 16 bases lay in between. This CDR3 is built from 15 residues. In DNA form, the CDR3 reads TGTGCCAGCAGCCCCCCGGACGGGGTCCCCGGGGAGCTGTTTTTT. This encodes CASSPPDGVPGELFF.

V is TRBV7-2 and J is TRBJ2-7; D perhaps matches TRBD2 (5 bases). Germline-derived CDR1 and CDR2 are SGHTA and FQGNSA. The CDR3 totals 14 residues. The V end was cut by 4 bases, the J end by 2 bases, with 12 bases between. CDR3 sequence reads: CASSYPGLAYEQYF. CDR3 bases: TGTGCCAGCAGCTACCCCGGACTCGCCTACGAGCAGTACTTC.

The gene calls are TRBV7-9 and TRBJ2-5, with D possibly TRBD1 on 5 matching bases. From germline, CDR1 is SEHNR and CDR2 FQNEAQ (reference sequence). The CDR3 is 15 residues long. V shed 1 base and J shed 5 bases, with 14 bases lying between them. CDR3 amino acids: CASSLGAGLVETQYF. In nucleotides, the CDR3 is TGTGCCAGCAGCTTAGGGGCAGGGCTAGTGGAGACCCAGTACTTC.

The chain couples TRBV27 to TRBJ1-2; 10 nucleotides line up with TRBD1. V was clipped by 6 bases and J by 6 bases; unmatched bases: 10. CDR1 and CDR2 (germline): MNHEY, SMNVEV (reference sequence). This CDR3 spans 15 amino acids. The CDR3 is CASRDPGQGRNGYTF. CDR3 coding DNA: TGTGCCAGCAGAGACCCGGGACAGGGGCGGAATGGCTACACCTTC.

The V gene is TRBV25-1, the J gene TRBJ1-2; 9 nucleotides agree with TRBD1. The CDR3 totals 15 residues. Per the germline V gene, CDR1 is MGHDK and CDR2 is SYGVNS. Trimming took 4 bases from V and 0 from J; bases not matched to a gene: 3. CDR3 nucleotide sequence: TGTGCCAGCAGTGTTCGGACAGGGGCTAACTATGGCTACACCTTC. Translating it yields CASSVRTGANYGYTF.

The J gene is TRBJ2-7, the V gene TRBV29-1; D is uncertain. The germline V gene encodes CDR1 SQVTM and CDR2 ANQGSEA. The CDR3 is 12 amino acids. V lost 0 bases and J 4 bases, leaving 7 bases between the germline ends. The CDR3 spells CSVEDGPYEQYF. In nucleotides, the CDR3 is TGCAGCGTTGAAGATGGCCCATACGAGCAGTACTTC.

This rearrangement joins TRBV13 to TRBJ2-1; TRBD2 matches at 7 bases. Trimming removed 6 bases from V and 5 bases from J; junction bases left unmatched: 10. The CDR3 loop spans 15 amino acids. Germline-derived CDR1 and CDR2 are PRHDT and FYEKMQ (reference sequence). CDR3 protein: CASRSGLDQNNEQFF. The CDR3 DNA follows: TGTGCCAGCAGATCCGGACTAGATCAAAACAATGAGCAGTTCTTC. The whole variable domain, filled in from reference TRBV13 and TRBJ2-1, reads AAGVIQSPRHLIKEKRETATLKCYPIPRHDTVYWYQQGPGQDPQFLISFYEKMQSDKGSIPDRFSAQQFSDYHSELNMSSLELGDSALYFCASRSGLDQNNEQFFGPGTRLTVL.

This rearrangement joins TRBV11-2 to TRBJ2-5; 10 positions match TRBD1. CDR3 length: 18 amino acids. The V gene end was trimmed by 4 bases and the J gene end by 3 bases; junction bases not matched to a gene: 14. Looked up from germline, CDR1 is SGHAT and CDR2 is FQNNGV. CDR3 in DNA: TGTGCCAGCAGCTCATTCCCAACCGGGACAGGGGTTGAAGAGACCCAGTACTTC. Encoded protein: CASSSFPTGTGVEETQYF.

The chain uses TRBV30 and TRBJ2-7; a possible D gene is TRBD1 (6 bases). Trimming cost V 4 bases and J 3 bases, with 19 bases left between them. The CDR3 runs 15 residues. Germline CDR1 GTSNPN, CDR2 SVGIG (reference sequence). CDR3 residues: CAWTHLQGGDYEQYF. The CDR3, as DNA: TGTGCCTGGACCCACCTACAGGGCGGAGACTACGAGCAGTACTTC.